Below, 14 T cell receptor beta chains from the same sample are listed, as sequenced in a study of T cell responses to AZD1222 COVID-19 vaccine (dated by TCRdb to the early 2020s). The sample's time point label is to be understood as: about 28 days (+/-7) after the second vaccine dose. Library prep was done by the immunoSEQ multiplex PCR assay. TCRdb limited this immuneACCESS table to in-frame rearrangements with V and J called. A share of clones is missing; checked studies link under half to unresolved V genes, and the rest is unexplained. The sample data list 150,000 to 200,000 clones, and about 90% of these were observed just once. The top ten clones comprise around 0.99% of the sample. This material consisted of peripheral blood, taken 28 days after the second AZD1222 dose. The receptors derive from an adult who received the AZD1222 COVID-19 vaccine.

The CDR3 loop is CASTRNLGTGELFF. DNA for the CDR3: TGTGCCAGCACCAGAAACCTCGGCACCGGGGAGCTGTTTTTT. V usage is TRBV6-5 and J usage is TRBJ2-2; D unclear. V was clipped by 7 bases and J by 4 bases, with 13 bases between them. There are 14 residues in the CDR3. The germline V gene encodes CDR1 MNHEY and CDR2 SVGAGI.

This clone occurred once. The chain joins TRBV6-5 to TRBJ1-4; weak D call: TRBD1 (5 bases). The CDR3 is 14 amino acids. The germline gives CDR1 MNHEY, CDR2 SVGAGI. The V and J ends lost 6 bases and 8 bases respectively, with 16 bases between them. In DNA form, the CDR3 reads TGTGCCAGCAGCTACGGGACCTTAGGGGAAAAACTGTTTTTT. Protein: CASSYGTLGEKLFF.

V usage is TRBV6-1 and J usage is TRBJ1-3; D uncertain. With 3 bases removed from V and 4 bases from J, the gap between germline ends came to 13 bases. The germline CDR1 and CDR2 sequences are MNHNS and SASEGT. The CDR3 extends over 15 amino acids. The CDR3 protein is CASSDQAIIGNTIYF. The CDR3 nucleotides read TGTGCCAGCAGTGATCAGGCGATAATAGGAAACACCATATATTTT.

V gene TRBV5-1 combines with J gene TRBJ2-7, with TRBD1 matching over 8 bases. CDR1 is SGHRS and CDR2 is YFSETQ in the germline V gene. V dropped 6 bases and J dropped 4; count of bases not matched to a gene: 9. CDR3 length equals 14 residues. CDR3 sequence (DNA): TGCGCCAGCAACACCGGGACAGGTAGTTACGAGCAGTACTTC. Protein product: CASNTGTGSYEQYF.

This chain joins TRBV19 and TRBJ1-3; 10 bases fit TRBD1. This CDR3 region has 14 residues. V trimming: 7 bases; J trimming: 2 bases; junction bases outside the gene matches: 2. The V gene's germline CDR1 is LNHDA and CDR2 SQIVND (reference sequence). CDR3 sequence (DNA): TGTGCCAGTAACGACAGGGGGCCTGGAAACACCATATATTTT. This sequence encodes CASNDRGPGNTIYF.

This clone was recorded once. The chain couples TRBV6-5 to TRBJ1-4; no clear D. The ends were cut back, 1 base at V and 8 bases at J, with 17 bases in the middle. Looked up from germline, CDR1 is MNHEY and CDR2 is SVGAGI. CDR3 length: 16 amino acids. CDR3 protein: CASSYYSPGGQEKLFF. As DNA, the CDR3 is TGTGCCAGCAGTTACTATTCCCCCGGAGGTCAAGAAAAACTGTTTTTT.

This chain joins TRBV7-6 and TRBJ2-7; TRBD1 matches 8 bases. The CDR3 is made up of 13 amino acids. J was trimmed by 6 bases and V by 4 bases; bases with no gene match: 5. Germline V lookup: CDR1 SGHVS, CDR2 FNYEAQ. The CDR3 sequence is CASSSGQGPEQYF. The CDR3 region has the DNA TGTGCCAGCAGCTCCGGACAGGGTCCCGAGCAGTACTTC.

The CDR3 bases are TGTGCCAGCAGCTTTGGACAGGACGCTGGCTACACCTTC. It is translated as CASSFGQDAGYTF. This sequence joins TRBV5-6 and TRBJ1-2; 7 positions agree with TRBD1. CDR1 is SGHDT, CDR2 YYEEEE, per germline. The CDR3 extends over 13 amino acids. With V trimmed by 2 bases and J by 7 bases, 5 bases remained unmatched.

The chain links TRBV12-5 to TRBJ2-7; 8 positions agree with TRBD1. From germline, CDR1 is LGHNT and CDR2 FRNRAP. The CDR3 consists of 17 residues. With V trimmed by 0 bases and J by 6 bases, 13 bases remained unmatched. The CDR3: CASGLVISARGPVEQYF. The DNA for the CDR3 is TGTGCTAGTGGTTTGGTAATATCGGCCAGGGGGCCCGTCGAGCAGTACTTC.

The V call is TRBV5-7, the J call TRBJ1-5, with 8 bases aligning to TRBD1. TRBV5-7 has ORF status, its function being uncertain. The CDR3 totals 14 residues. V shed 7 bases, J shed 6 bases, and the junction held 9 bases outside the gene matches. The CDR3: CASSDREVFQPQHF. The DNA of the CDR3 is TGTGCCAGCTCGGACAGGGAAGTATTTCAGCCCCAGCATTTT.

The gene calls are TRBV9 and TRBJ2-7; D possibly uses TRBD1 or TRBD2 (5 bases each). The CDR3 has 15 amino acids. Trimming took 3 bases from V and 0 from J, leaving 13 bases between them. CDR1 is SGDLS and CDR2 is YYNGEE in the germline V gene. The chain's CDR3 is CASSGGSTDSYEQYF. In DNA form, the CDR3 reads TGTGCCAGCAGCGGGGGGTCTACGGACTCCTACGAGCAGTACTTC.

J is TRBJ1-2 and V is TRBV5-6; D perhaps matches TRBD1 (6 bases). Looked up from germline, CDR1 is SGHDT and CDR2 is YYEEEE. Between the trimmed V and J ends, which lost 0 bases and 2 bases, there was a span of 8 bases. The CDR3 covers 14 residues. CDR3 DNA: TGTGCCAGCAGCTTGGGGACAGCAAACTATGGCTACACCTTC. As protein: CASSLGTANYGYTF.

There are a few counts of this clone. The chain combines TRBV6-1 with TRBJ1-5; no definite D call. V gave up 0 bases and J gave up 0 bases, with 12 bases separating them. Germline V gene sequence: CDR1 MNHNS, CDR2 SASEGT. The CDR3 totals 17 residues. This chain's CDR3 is CASSEAREWYSNQPQHF. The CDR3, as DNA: TGTGCCAGCAGTGAAGCCCGGGAATGGTATAGCAATCAGCCCCAGCATTTT.

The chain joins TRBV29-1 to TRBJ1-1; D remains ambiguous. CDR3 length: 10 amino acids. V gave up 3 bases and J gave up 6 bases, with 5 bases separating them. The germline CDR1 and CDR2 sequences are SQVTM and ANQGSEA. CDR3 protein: CSVEDPEAFF. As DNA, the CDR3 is TGCAGCGTTGAGGACCCTGAAGCTTTCTTT.